A selection of T cell receptor beta chains follows, all from one sample in a study of blood T cell repertoires in COVID-19. Repertoires were generated with immunoSEQ multiplex PCR, while TCRdb's copy carries only in-frame clones and drops some. The sample contains 200,000 to 250,000 clones, around 90% of which appear only once. The sample consisted of peripheral blood. These receptors were taken from a young man with COVID-19, enrolled during active disease. Both conserved end residues are part of each CDR3. Fields, in order: V gene, clone size, J gene, D gene, CDR3 DNA, CDR3 protein. The D gene is left open where the match is weak. Clone size is given for some rows only: seen once, a few or many times, or a class if the clone is expanded.

V gene: TRBV7-2; clone size: .; J gene: TRBJ1-1; D gene: TRBD1; CDR3 DNA: TGTGCCAGCAGCTTAGAAAACGGACAGGCAGCTTTCTTT; CDR3 protein: CASSLENGQAAFF
V gene: TRBV3-1/TRBV3-2; clone size: .; J gene: TRBJ1-5; D gene: TRBD1; CDR3 DNA: TGTGCCAGCAGCCAAGGGGACAGACGGGATCAGCCCCAGCATTTT; CDR3 protein: CASSQGDRRDQPQHF
V gene: TRBV29-1; clone size: .; J gene: TRBJ2-5; D gene: .; CDR3 DNA: TGCAGCGGGGAGGGGGGAGCACAAGAGACCCAGTACTTC; CDR3 protein: CSGEGGAQETQYF
V gene: TRBV9; clone size: .; J gene: TRBJ1-4; D gene: TRBD1; CDR3 DNA: TGTGCCAGCAGCGTCGCCGGGACAGATAATGAAAAACTGTTTTTT; CDR3 protein: CASSVAGTDNEKLFF
V gene: TRBV6-5; clone size: .; J gene: TRBJ1-2; D gene: TRBD1; CDR3 DNA: TGTGCCAGCAGTTACAGGGACAGCCCCTATGGCTACACCTTC; CDR3 protein: CASSYRDSPYGYTF
V gene: TRBV7-9; clone size: .; J gene: TRBJ2-6; D gene: .; CDR3 DNA: TGTGCCAGCAGCCCCCTGGACTTCATCTTTTTCTCTGGGGCCAACGTCCTGACTTTC; CDR3 protein: CASSPLDFIFFSGANVLTF
V gene: TRBV29-1; clone size: .; J gene: TRBJ2-1; D gene: TRBD1; CDR3 DNA: TGCAGCGGCCATGACAGGGATTTTAATGAGCAGTTCTTC; CDR3 protein: CSGHDRDFNEQFF
V gene: TRBV27; clone size: .; J gene: TRBJ1-3; D gene: TRBD1; CDR3 DNA: TGTGCCAGCAGTCGGGACAGAAGCTCTGGAAACACCATATATTTT; CDR3 protein: CASSRDRSSGNTIYF
V gene: TRBV4-3; clone size: .; J gene: TRBJ1-3; D gene: .; CDR3 DNA: TGCGCCAGCAGCCAAGCAAGTGCCAGTTACTCTGGAAACACCATATATTTT; CDR3 protein: CASSQASASYSGNTIYF
V gene: TRBV19; clone size: .; J gene: TRBJ2-3; D gene: .; CDR3 DNA: TGTGCCAGTAGTCCTACCACAGATACGCAGTATTTT; CDR3 protein: CASSPTTDTQYF
V gene: TRBV7-2; clone size: .; J gene: TRBJ2-1; D gene: .; CDR3 DNA: TGTGCCAGCAGCTTAGGTCCCCTAGCGTCGGGGAATGAGCAGTTCTTC; CDR3 protein: CASSLGPLASGNEQFF
V gene: TRBV5-5; clone size: .; J gene: TRBJ1-1; D gene: .; CDR3 DNA: TGTGCCAGCAGCTTGGACGACAGCAAAGCTTTCTTT; CDR3 protein: CASSLDDSKAFF
V gene: TRBV24-1; clone size: .; J gene: TRBJ1-1; D gene: TRBD1; CDR3 DNA: TGTGCCACCAGTGATACCGGACAGGGTAAGGGAGCTTTCTTT; CDR3 protein: CATSDTGQGKGAFF
V gene: TRBV19; clone size: .; J gene: TRBJ1-3; D gene: .; CDR3 DNA: TGTGCCAGTACTCCGGTGGTCTTTTCTGGAAACACCATATATTTT; CDR3 protein: CASTPVVFSGNTIYF
V gene: TRBV19; clone size: .; J gene: TRBJ1-5; D gene: .; CDR3 DNA: TGTGCCAGTAGTATAGATCCGGGGTGGAGCAATCAGCCCCAGCATTTT; CDR3 protein: CASSIDPGWSNQPQHF
V gene: TRBV6-5; clone size: .; J gene: TRBJ1-5; D gene: TRBD1; CDR3 DNA: TGTGCCAGCACCCCCCTCCAGGGGGCGGATCAGCCCCAGCATTTT; CDR3 protein: CASTPLQGADQPQHF
V gene: TRBV28; clone size: .; J gene: TRBJ1-2; D gene: .; CDR3 DNA: TGTGCCAGCAGCACAGGAACCTATGGCTACACCTTC; CDR3 protein: CASSTGTYGYTF
V gene: TRBV27; clone size: .; J gene: TRBJ1-2; D gene: .; CDR3 DNA: TGTGCCAGCAGTTTTGGACACTCCTATGGCTACACCTTC; CDR3 protein: CASSFGHSYGYTF
V gene: TRBV19; clone size: .; J gene: TRBJ1-3; D gene: .; CDR3 DNA: TGTGCCAGTACCCGTTATGACATTGTCTCTGGAAACACCATATATTTT; CDR3 protein: CASTRYDIVSGNTIYF
V gene: TRBV29-1; clone size: .; J gene: TRBJ1-2; D gene: .; CDR3 DNA: TGCAGCGTTGATAGTCTGTATGGCTACACCTTC; CDR3 protein: CSVDSLYGYTF
V gene: TRBV7-3; clone size: .; J gene: TRBJ1-2; D gene: .; CDR3 DNA: TGTGCCAGCAGCTTAGGTGCAGATCCCTATGGCTACACCTTC; CDR3 protein: CASSLGADPYGYTF
V gene: TRBV10-3; clone size: .; J gene: TRBJ2-7; D gene: TRBD1; CDR3 DNA: TGTGCCATCAGTCGGGACAGGGTAATCGCCGAGCAGTACTTC; CDR3 protein: CAISRDRVIAEQYF
V gene: TRBV5-4; clone size: .; J gene: TRBJ1-1; D gene: .; CDR3 DNA: TGTGCCAGCAGCTTGGGGGGCAGAATGGACACTGAAGCTTTCTTT; CDR3 protein: CASSLGGRMDTEAFF
V gene: TRBV10-2; clone size: once; J gene: TRBJ2-5; D gene: TRBD2; CDR3 DNA: TGCGCCAGCAAGTCCCTGGGACTAGCGGGAGTTTCAGAGACCCAGTACTTC; CDR3 protein: CASKSLGLAGVSETQYF
V gene: TRBV30; clone size: .; J gene: TRBJ1-6; D gene: .; CDR3 DNA: TGTGCCTGGAGTGTAAACACCCGAAGAAATTCACCCCTCCACTTT; CDR3 protein: CAWSVNTRRNSPLHF
V gene: TRBV2; clone size: .; J gene: TRBJ2-5; D gene: .; CDR3 DNA: TGTGCCAGCAGTGTGGACAGCCAAGAGACCCAGTACTTC; CDR3 protein: CASSVDSQETQYF
V gene: TRBV7-2; clone size: .; J gene: TRBJ2-7; D gene: TRBD2; CDR3 DNA: TGTGCCAGCAGCAACCGCGGGACTAGCGGGGGTCACTTCTACGAGCAGTACTTC; CDR3 protein: CASSNRGTSGGHFYEQYF
V gene: TRBV19; clone size: .; J gene: TRBJ1-1; D gene: .; CDR3 DNA: TGTGCCAGTAGTGACAGGTACACTGAAGCTTTCTTT; CDR3 protein: CASSDRYTEAFF
V gene: TRBV3-1/TRBV3-2; clone size: .; J gene: TRBJ1-5; D gene: TRBD1; CDR3 DNA: TGTGCCAGCAGCCATGCCGGGACAGGGGTTCAGCCCCAGCATTTT; CDR3 protein: CASSHAGTGVQPQHF
V gene: TRBV3-1/TRBV3-2; clone size: .; J gene: TRBJ2-7; D gene: TRBD1; CDR3 DNA: TGTGCCAGCAGCCAAGGGGCGGGCAGGGGGCCCTACGAGCAGTACTTC; CDR3 protein: CASSQGAGRGPYEQYF
V gene: TRBV6-1; clone size: .; J gene: TRBJ2-1; D gene: TRBD1; CDR3 DNA: TGTGCCAGCAGTCCACGGGGACAGGGATACAATGAGCAGTTCTTC; CDR3 protein: CASSPRGQGYNEQFF
V gene: TRBV6-5; clone size: .; J gene: TRBJ1-2; D gene: TRBD1; CDR3 DNA: TGTGCCAGCAGAGGACAGGGTCTCAACTATGGCTACACCTTC; CDR3 protein: CASRGQGLNYGYTF
V gene: TRBV28; clone size: .; J gene: TRBJ1-2; D gene: TRBD1; CDR3 DNA: TGTGCCAGCACCGTGACAGGGGAGATTTCCGGCTACACCTTC; CDR3 protein: CASTVTGEISGYTF
V gene: TRBV3-1/TRBV3-2; clone size: .; J gene: TRBJ2-7; D gene: .; CDR3 DNA: TGTGCCAGCAGCCAAGATGCAGGGAGGACTTATCCCGCCTACGAGCAGTACTTC; CDR3 protein: CASSQDAGRTYPAYEQYF
V gene: TRBV27; clone size: .; J gene: TRBJ1-2; D gene: .; CDR3 DNA: TGTGCCAGCAGTTATTGGGCATCGACAGCCAACTATGGCTACACCTTC; CDR3 protein: CASSYWASTANYGYTF
V gene: TRBV5-4; clone size: .; J gene: TRBJ1-3; D gene: TRBD1; CDR3 DNA: TGTGCCAGCAGCTTGGGGGGGACAGGGGGAACAAACACCATATATTTT; CDR3 protein: CASSLGGTGGTNTIYF
V gene: TRBV9; clone size: .; J gene: TRBJ1-1; D gene: .; CDR3 DNA: TGTGCCAGCAGCGTAGGGGACACGAACACTGAAGCTTTCTTT; CDR3 protein: CASSVGDTNTEAFF
V gene: TRBV6-5; clone size: .; J gene: TRBJ2-7; D gene: TRBD1; CDR3 DNA: TGTGCCAGCAGCCGGACAGGGGTGAACGAGCAGTACTTC; CDR3 protein: CASSRTGVNEQYF
V gene: TRBV1; clone size: .; J gene: TRBJ1-5; D gene: .; CDR3 DNA: TGCACCAGCAGCCAAGCGGACAGGGGAAATCAGCCCCAGCATTTT; CDR3 protein: CTSSQADRGNQPQHF
V gene: TRBV12-5; clone size: .; J gene: TRBJ1-2; D gene: TRBD1; CDR3 DNA: TGTGCTAGTGCTATACAGGGGAACTATGGCTACACCTTC; CDR3 protein: CASAIQGNYGYTF
V gene: TRBV6-5; clone size: .; J gene: TRBJ2-7; D gene: .; CDR3 DNA: TGTGCCAGCAGCTCCCCGGGACAACAACACTACGAGCAGTACTTC; CDR3 protein: CASSSPGQQHYEQYF
V gene: TRBV14; clone size: once; J gene: TRBJ2-7; D gene: .; CDR3 DNA: TGTGCCAGCAGCCAAGATCCCCGAGGCTCCTACGAGCAGTACTTC; CDR3 protein: CASSQDPRGSYEQYF